What follows are 30 T cell receptor beta chains derived from one specimen sequenced in a study of T cell responses to AZD1222 COVID-19 vaccine. TCRdb's table, derived via immunoSEQ multiplex PCR, lists solely in-frame clones and lacks some. The repertoire holds approximately 160,000 clones, with under 95% as singletons. The material sequenced was peripheral blood, taken 28 days after the second AZD1222 dose. These receptors were obtained from an adult who received the AZD1222 COVID-19 vaccine.

The chain uses TRBV7-9 and TRBJ2-7, with D tentatively TRBD2 (6 bases). The germline V and J ends were trimmed by 2 bases and 2 bases, with 13 bases remaining between them. The germline gives CDR1 SEHNR, CDR2 FQNEAQ (reference sequence). CDR3 length: 15 residues. This CDR3 is CASSLLTGVAYEQYF. CDR3 nucleotide sequence: TGTGCCAGCAGCTTATTGACGGGAGTCGCCTACGAGCAGTACTTC.

The V and J genes are TRBV28 and TRBJ2-1; D may be TRBD2 (6 bases). The length of the CDR3 is 19 residues. CDR1 MDHEN and CDR2 SYDVKM come from the germline V gene. Trimming removed 3 bases from V and 4 bases from J, with 25 bases in between. CDR3 sequence (DNA): TGTGCCAGCAGTTTGGACCCCTTCCGGGAGTTCTCCCTTTACAATGAGCAGTTCTTC. This sequence encodes CASSLDPFREFSLYNEQFF.

V gene TRBV6-5 combines with J gene TRBJ1-1, with 7 bases matching TRBD1. This CDR3 comprises 14 residues. Germline CDR1 and CDR2: MNHEY and SVGAGI. V trimming: 2 bases; J trimming: 1 base; junction bases outside the gene matches: 1. Here the CDR3 reads CASSYGTENTEAFF. The DNA for the CDR3 is TGTGCCAGCAGTTACGGGACAGAGAACACTGAAGCTTTCTTT.

The chain has TRBV2 and TRBJ2-7; 9 nucleotides align to TRBD1. Germline values: CDR1 SNHLY, CDR2 FYNNEI. Losses at the gene ends were 3 bases for V and 5 bases for J; bases not matched to a gene: 8. This CDR3 spans 15 amino acids. The CDR3 nucleotides read TGTGCCAGCAGTGATGATTGGACAGGGGCCCACGAGCAGTACTTC. Its translation is CASSDDWTGAHEQYF.

V is TRBV7-6 and J is TRBJ2-3, with D possibly matching TRBD2 (6 bases). V lost 2 bases to trimming and J lost 1 base, with 10 bases between them. The CDR3 has 15 amino acids. CDR1 and CDR2 from the germline V gene are SGHVS and FNYEAQ. Here the CDR3 DNA reads TGTGCCAGCAGCTTAAGGCGGGACCGCACAGATACGCAGTATTTT. Encoded protein: CASSLRRDRTDTQYF.

In DNA, the CDR3 is TGTGCCAGCAGCTTCGGACAGGGTAGTCAGCCCCAGCATTTT. Translated, it gives CASSFGQGSQPQHF. This chain joins TRBV7-9 and TRBJ1-5; the match to TRBD1 covers 8 bases. CDR3 length equals 14 residues. Trimming cost V 3 bases and J 6 bases; bases outside gene matches: 4. CDR1 and CDR2 (germline): SEHNR, FQNEAQ (reference sequence). The full variable domain, in which reference TRBV7-9 and TRBJ1-5 provide the parts outside the CDR3, is DTGVSQNPRHKITKRGQNVTFRCDPISEHNRLYWYRQTLGQGPEFLTYFQNEAQLEKSRLLSDRFSAERPKGSFSTLEIQRTEQGDSAMYLCASSFGQGSQPQHFGDGTRLSIL.

The chain carries TRBV24-1 and TRBJ2-1; possible D gene TRBD2, 7 bases. The CDR3 contains 15 residues. Germline V gene data show CDR1 as KGHDR and CDR2 as SFDVKD. V was shortened by 8 bases and J by 9 bases, with 22 bases between the two germline ends. The CDR3 DNA reads as TGTGCCACCACTCTCGGGACGGGGGGCAAAGGTGAGCAGTTCTTC. It translates to CATTLGTGGKGEQFF.

The V gene is TRBV25-1, the J gene TRBJ2-7; a possible D gene is TRBD1 (6 bases). The CDR3 has 11 amino acids. From germline, CDR1 is MGHDK and CDR2 SYGVNS. Trimming stripped 7 bases from V and 6 bases from J, with 10 bases between. CDR3 protein: CASKGVGEQYF. The CDR3, as DNA: TGTGCCAGCAAGGGGGTTGGCGAGCAGTACTTC.

This chain joins TRBV9 and TRBJ2-1; D unresolved. V shed 6 bases and J shed 0 bases, with 13 bases lying between them. The CDR3 length is 15 residues. Germline CDR1 SGDLS, CDR2 YYNGEE. The CDR3 sequence is CASTGSGNSYNEQFF. DNA of the CDR3: TGTGCCAGCACCGGTAGTGGGAACTCCTACAATGAGCAGTTCTTC.

V and J are TRBV3-1 (or the pseudogene TRBV3-2) and TRBJ2-5; no definite D call. V gave up 1 base and J gave up 5 bases, with 5 bases separating them. Germline CDR1 is LGHDT and CDR2 is YNNKEL (reference sequence). The CDR3 loop spans 12 amino acids. The CDR3 is CASSQVWETQYF. Here the CDR3 DNA reads TGTGCCAGCAGCCAAGTGTGGGAGACCCAGTACTTC.

The rearrangement joins TRBV20-1 to TRBJ2-7; 10 positions match TRBD2. Germline CDR1 and CDR2: DFQATT and SNEGSKA (reference sequence). V lost 3 bases to trimming and J lost 3 bases; unmatched junction nucleotides: 2. CDR3 size: 13 residues. DNA for the CDR3: TGCAGTGCTAGTGGGACTAGCGTCTACGAGCAGTACTTC. Translated, it gives CSASGTSVYEQYF.

V is TRBV7-3 and J is TRBJ1-3, with unresolved D. CDR1 and CDR2 from the germline V gene are SGHTA and FQGTGA. Trimming stripped 5 bases from V and 4 bases from J, with 12 bases between. CDR3 length: 14 residues. The CDR3 is CASSLGPTGNTIYF. Written as DNA, the CDR3 is TGTGCCAGCAGCCTCGGGCCCACCGGAAACACCATATATTTT.

The chain has TRBV5-4 and TRBJ2-7; weak D call: TRBD1 (6 bases). CDR3 size: 14 residues. In germline, CDR1 is SGHNT, CDR2 YYREEE (reference sequence). V was cut by 4 bases and J by 5 bases, with 16 bases left in between. The CDR3 sequence is CASSLTPGHNEQYF. CDR3 sequence (DNA): TGTGCCAGCAGCCTGACACCGGGACACAACGAGCAGTACTTC.

This clone showed up just once. The chain combines TRBV6-5 with TRBJ2-7, with 9 bases matching TRBD2. The V gene's germline CDR1 is MNHEY and CDR2 SVGAGI. V trimming: 8 bases; J trimming: 3 bases; junction bases outside the gene matches: 5. This CDR3 is 13 amino acids long. The CDR3 here is CASGHSGSYEQYF. CDR3 in DNA: TGTGCCAGCGGGCATAGCGGGAGCTACGAGCAGTACTTC.

The V call is TRBV4-1, the J call TRBJ2-1; no clear D. V was shortened by 1 base and J by 7 bases, with 5 bases between the two germline ends. The germline gives CDR1 MGHRA, CDR2 YSYEKL. This CDR3 is 12 amino acids long. The CDR3 nucleotides are TGCGCCAGCAGCCAAGTTCTTAATGAGCAGTTCTTC. It encodes CASSQVLNEQFF.

CDR3 nucleotide sequence: TGCGCCAGCAGCTTGGCACCCTCGGGGGATGAGCAGTTCTTC. This encodes CASSLAPSGDEQFF. The chain employs TRBV5-1 and TRBJ2-1; D is possibly TRBD2 (6 bases). Germline V gene lookup returns CDR1 SGHRS and CDR2 YFSETQ. The V end lost 0 bases, the J end lost 8 bases, and 12 bases lay between the germline ends. The CDR3 has 14 amino acids. The full variable domain, completed using reference TRBV5-1 and TRBJ2-1, is KAGVTQTPRYLIKTRGQQVTLSCSPISGHRSVSWYQQTPGQGLQFLFEYFSETQRNKGNFPGRFSGRQFSNSRSEMNVSTLELGDSALYLCASSLAPSGDEQFFGPGTRLTVL.

The chain employs TRBV11-2 and TRBJ1-3; D unclear. The CDR3 loop spans 15 amino acids. Germline CDR1 and CDR2: SGHAT and FQNNGV. Trimming removed 4 bases from V and 1 base from J, with 11 bases in between. The CDR3 protein is CASSSTSSSGNTIYF. The CDR3 DNA sequence: TGTGCCAGCAGCTCTACTTCCTCTTCTGGAAACACCATATATTTT.

This rearrangement joins TRBV24-1 to TRBJ1-5, with TRBD1 identical over 9 bases. This CDR3 spans 16 amino acids. The J segment lost 3 bases and the V segment lost 4 bases, leaving 6 bases of the junction unmatched. Per the germline V gene, CDR1 is KGHDR and CDR2 is SFDVKD. The CDR3 DNA reads TGTGCCACCAGTGACGCCGGGACAGGGCACAATCAGCCCCAGCATTTT. Translating it yields CATSDAGTGHNQPQHF.

This clone was seen only once. The chain carries TRBV4-2 and TRBJ1-4; 7 bases align to TRBD1. Trimming removed 6 bases from V and 5 bases from J; junction bases left unmatched: 6. The CDR3 loop spans 14 amino acids. Germline CDR1 reads LGHNA; CDR2 reads YNFKEQ. The CDR3: CASRPGTENEKLFF. The CDR3 nucleotides are TGTGCCAGCAGGCCTGGGACAGAGAATGAAAAACTGTTTTTT.

The chain combines TRBV7-8 with TRBJ2-1, with 10 positions matching TRBD2. The germline gives CDR1 SGHVS, CDR2 FQNEAQ. This CDR3 comprises 18 residues. V was pared by 1 base and J by 6 bases, with 12 bases of the junction left unmatched. In DNA form, the CDR3 reads TGTGCCAGCAGCTTAGGGCTAGCGGGAGAAACCACCTCCAATGAGCAGTTCTTC. Amino acid sequence: CASSLGLAGETTSNEQFF.

The chain employs TRBV10-3 and TRBJ2-7; D perhaps matches TRBD1 (7 bases). The length of the CDR3 is 15 residues. CDR1 and CDR2 (germline): ENHRY, SYGVKD. V lost 3 bases and J lost 0, with 12 bases in between. The CDR3 nucleotides read TGTGCCATCAGTGAACCAGGGGGGAACTCCTACGAGCAGTACTTC. It encodes CAISEPGGNSYEQYF.

The sample holds a few counts of this clone. This sequence joins TRBV7-6 and TRBJ2-1; TRBD2 matches 12 bases. The V and J ends lost 3 bases and 4 bases, in that order; junction bases with no gene match: 1. Germline CDR1 and CDR2: SGHVS and FNYEAQ. The CDR3 sequence is 15 residues long. The CDR3 bases are TGTGCCAGCAGCTTTACTAGCGGGAGGTACAATGAGCAGTTCTTC. Translation: CASSFTSGRYNEQFF.

The rearrangement links TRBV5-1 to TRBJ1-2; D is unclear. CDR3 length: 12 residues. Germline V gene data show CDR1 as SGHRS and CDR2 as YFSETQ. The ends were cut back, 0 bases at V and 5 bases at J, with 5 bases in the middle. In nucleotides, the CDR3 is TGCGCCAGCAGCTTGGAAGGTTATGGCTACACCTTC. Protein: CASSLEGYGYTF.

The V gene is TRBV27, the J gene TRBJ2-7; D perhaps matches TRBD2 (6 bases). Per the germline V gene, CDR1 is MNHEY and CDR2 is SMNVEV (reference sequence). Between the trimmed V and J ends, which lost 2 bases and 7 bases, there was a span of 18 bases. There are 15 residues in the CDR3. The CDR3 region is CASSLSLGTPREQYF. The DNA for the CDR3 is TGTGCCAGCAGTTTAAGCCTCGGGACTCCCAGGGAGCAGTACTTC.

This sequence joins TRBV5-1 and TRBJ1-1, with TRBD1 matching over 7 bases. Looked up from germline, CDR1 is SGHRS and CDR2 is YFSETQ. The CDR3 covers 14 residues. V lost 1 base and J lost 8; bases outside the gene matches: 8. CDR3 residues: CASSLYSGGTEAFF. DNA for the CDR3: TGCGCCAGCAGCTTGTACTCAGGGGGAACAGAAGCTTTCTTT.

This clone was seen a single time. The chain recombines TRBV3-1 (or the pseudogene TRBV3-2) with TRBJ1-1; D gene ambiguous. V gave up 0 bases and J gave up 1 base, with 15 bases separating them. Germline V gene data show CDR1 as LGHDT and CDR2 as YNNKEL (reference sequence). CDR3 length: 17 amino acids. Here the CDR3 DNA reads TGTGCCAGCAGCCAAGATGAGTTGGTCCCCCGGAACACTGAAGCTTTCTTT. It translates to CASSQDELVPRNTEAFF.

This clone has a single count. The J gene is TRBJ1-2, the V gene TRBV28, with no clear D. CDR3 length equals 11 residues. Trimming removed 5 bases at V and 3 bases at J, with 4 bases between. In germline, CDR1 is MDHEN, CDR2 SYDVKM. The CDR3 spells CASSIDYGYTF. The CDR3, as DNA: TGTGCCAGCAGTATCGACTATGGCTACACCTTC.

The V call is TRBV11-2, the J call TRBJ1-5; 7 bases are a match to TRBD1. J lost 0 bases, V lost 5 bases, and 4 bases had no gene match. This CDR3 has 15 residues. Germline-derived CDR1 and CDR2 are SGHAT and FQNNGV. DNA of the CDR3: TGTGCCAGCAGCCGGACAGGAAATAGCAATCAGCCCCAGCATTTT. Translation: CASSRTGNSNQPQHF.

This clone was seen once. The chain joins TRBV28 to TRBJ2-7, with TRBD1 as a possible D gene (6 bases). The CDR3 loop spans 14 amino acids. CDR1 is MDHEN and CDR2 is SYDVKM in the germline V gene. V shed 2 bases and J shed 4 bases, with 12 bases lying between them. The CDR3 bases are TGTGCCAGCAGTTTAAATCAGGGGCTGTACGAGCAGTACTTC. Amino acid sequence: CASSLNQGLYEQYF.

This sequence joins TRBV10-3 and TRBJ2-1; D remains ambiguous. The V end lost 3 bases, the J end lost 2 bases, and 14 bases lay between the germline ends. CDR1 and CDR2 (germline): ENHRY, SYGVKD. The CDR3 sequence is 16 residues long. CDR3 amino acids: CAISDEIGLTYNEQFF. The CDR3 DNA is TGTGCCATCAGTGATGAGATAGGTCTCACCTACAATGAGCAGTTCTTC.